Sequencing of this TCR beta chain was carried out in a study of blood T cell repertoires in COVID-19. The table lists this clone with a count of one. Germline trimming cut 5 bases from V and 2 bases from J; bases unmatched to any gene: 6. Germline CDR1 and CDR2: SGHTA and FQGNSA. The CDR3 runs to 16 residues. Using immunoSEQ multiplex PCR, the repertoire was profiled, and TCRdb retains in-frame clones only, with some absent. The table includes 250,000 to 400,000 clones, 85% detected once. The source material was PBMCs or T cells enriched from blood (not recorded which). This TCR was recovered from a woman under 40 who had been exposed to COVID-19. The chain couples TRBV7-2 to TRBJ2-6, with 7 bases matching TRBD1. DNA of the CDR3: TGTGCCAGCAGCGACTACAGGGGTGCTGGGGCCAACGTCCTGACTTTC. Translating gives CASSDYRGAGANVLTF.